This T cell receptor (beta chain) was observed in a study of blood T cell repertoires in COVID-19. For the study at large: The United States, Italy and Spain supplied acute and convalescent COVID-19 samples. The analysed material was cDNA or gDNA that came from T cells, B-cell-depleted T cells, or PBMCs.

Clones were sequenced by immunoSEQ multiplex PCR, and TCRdb holds only the in-frame ones, with some missing. This sample has 150,000 or so clones, with roughly 84% found just once. The CDR3 covers 14 residues. With V trimmed by 7 bases and J by 7 bases, 5 bases remained unmatched. Germline loops: CDR1 LNHDA, CDR2 SQIVND (reference sequence). The sequenced sample was PBMCs or T cells enriched from blood (not recorded which). The gene calls are TRBV19 and TRBJ1-6; 9 bases line up with TRBD1. This receptor was identified in a woman between 45 and 65 years old who had recovered from COVID-19. In nucleotides, the CDR3 is TGTGCCAGTACCGCGACAGGGGGAAATTCACCCCTCCACTTT. It is translated as CASTATGGNSPLHF.